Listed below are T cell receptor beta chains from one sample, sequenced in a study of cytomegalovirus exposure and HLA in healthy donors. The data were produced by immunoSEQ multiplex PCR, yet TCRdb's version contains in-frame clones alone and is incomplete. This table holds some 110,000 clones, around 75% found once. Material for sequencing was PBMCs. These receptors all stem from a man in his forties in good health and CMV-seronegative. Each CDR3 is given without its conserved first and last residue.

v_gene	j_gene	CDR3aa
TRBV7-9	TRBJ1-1	ASSPDRGNTEAF
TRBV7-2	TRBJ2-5	ASSSPGGVETQY
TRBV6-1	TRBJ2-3	ASSWSGDTQY
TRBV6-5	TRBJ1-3	ASSAPGGGGTIY
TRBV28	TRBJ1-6	ASNPYRNGNSPLH
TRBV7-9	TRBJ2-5	ASRRTGETQY
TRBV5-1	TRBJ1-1	ASSPDTLNTEAF
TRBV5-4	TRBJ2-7	AVSGSHYEQY
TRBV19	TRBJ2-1	ASSWGLAGAPNNEQF
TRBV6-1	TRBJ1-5	ASSGGDRCNQPQH
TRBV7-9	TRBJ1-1	ASSLGRGTGARDTEAF
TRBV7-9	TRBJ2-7	ASSSDRSKWY
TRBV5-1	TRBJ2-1	ASSSTGGAYNEQF
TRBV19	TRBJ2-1	ASSQGRAGVMNEQF
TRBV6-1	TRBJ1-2	ASSGTGSYGYT
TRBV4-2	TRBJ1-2	ASSQDRRRLNYGYT
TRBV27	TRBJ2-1	ASSLVAYLGEQF
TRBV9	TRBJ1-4	ASSPQTETNEKLF
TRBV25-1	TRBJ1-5	ASSLGTGNQPQH
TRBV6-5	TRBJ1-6	ASSYGTVYNSPLH
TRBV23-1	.	ASSHGSYHSYEQY
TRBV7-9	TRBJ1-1	ASSPTMAGGEAF
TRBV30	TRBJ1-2	AWSVFRGEGYT
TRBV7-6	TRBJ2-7	ASSPRTGLDYEQY
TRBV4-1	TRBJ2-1	ASSQEAAGLAGNEQF
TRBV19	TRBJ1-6	ASSFRDSYSPLH
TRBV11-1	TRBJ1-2	ASSQGTYGYT
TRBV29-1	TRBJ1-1	SVNNMNTEAF